These 25 T cell receptor beta chains were sequenced from one sample in a study of shared clonotypes between healthy human individuals. Repertoires were generated with immunoSEQ multiplex PCR, while TCRdb's copy carries only in-frame clones and drops some. The sample includes about 750,000 clones, nearly 95% of them seen just once. As defined, naive CD8 cells were CD45RO-negative and positively selected for CCR7, with terminally differentiated effector memory CD45RA+ cells excluded. Source material: naive CD8+ T cells sorted from blood. These receptors all come from a man aged 25 to 40 in good health.

The rearrangement joins TRBV6-4 to TRBJ1-2, with 7 positions matching TRBD1. Looked up from germline, CDR1 is MRHNA and CDR2 is SNTAGT. The ends lost 7 bases at V and 0 bases at J; junction bases unmatched: 11. The CDR3 extends over 16 amino acids. CDR3 loop: CASIGDRDRPNYGYTF. Here the CDR3 DNA reads TGTGCCAGCATCGGAGACAGGGACAGACCTAACTATGGCTACACCTTC.

The chain carries TRBV7-9 and TRBJ2-3; D ambiguous. The CDR3 totals 12 residues. V lost 5 bases to trimming and J lost 5 bases, with 8 bases between them. The germline gives CDR1 SEHNR, CDR2 FQNEAQ (reference sequence). CDR3 in DNA: TGTGCCAGCAGCCACTACAAAGATACGCAGTATTTT. Amino acids: CASSHYKDTQYF.

V gene TRBV27 combines with J gene TRBJ1-1; tentative D call: TRBD1 (5 bases). The CDR3 has 13 residues. V gave up 7 bases and J gave up 3 bases, with 12 bases separating them. Germline CDR1 is MNHEY and CDR2 is SMNVEV (reference sequence). The CDR3 region is CASTLGGDTEAFF. For the CDR3, the DNA is TGTGCCAGCACTCTCGGGGGGGACACTGAAGCTTTCTTT.

The chain couples TRBV28 to TRBJ2-7, with TRBD1 matching 12 bases. The germline V gene encodes CDR1 MDHEN and CDR2 SYDVKM. The CDR3 runs to 14 residues. Unmatched junction bases numbered 7, after V lost 7 bases and J lost 6 bases. The DNA for the CDR3 is TGTGCCAGCACCACCGGGACAGGGGGCGTCGAGCAGTACTTC. It is translated as CASTTGTGGVEQYF.

This clone was detected only a few times. Distinct nucleotide sequences in the sample also encode this CDR3. CDR3 region: CASTGTGNQPQHF. DNA for the CDR3: TGTGCCAGCACCGGGACAGGGAATCAGCCCCAGCATTTT. The chain links TRBV2 to TRBJ1-5; TRBD1 agrees at 9 bases. The junction had 2 bases not matched to a gene; V was cut back by 7 bases and J by 4 bases. Germline loops: CDR1 SNHLY, CDR2 FYNNEI. This CDR3 has 13 amino acids. Full variable domain (missing parts from reference TRBV2 and TRBJ1-5): EPEVTQTPSHQVTQMGQEVILRCVPISNHLYFYWYRQILGQKVEFLVSFYNNEISEKSEIFDDQFSVERPDGSNFTLKIRSTKLEDSAMYFCASTGTGNQPQHFGDGTRLSIL.

This clone has just one count. The rearrangement links TRBV14 to TRBJ2-1; 9 nucleotides align to TRBD2. Germline CDR1 and CDR2: SGHDN and FVKESK. The CDR3 consists of 15 residues. V shed 5 bases and J 8 bases; nucleotides not matched to a gene: 10. The CDR3 DNA reads as TGTGCCAGCAGCGAAACCGGGACTAGCCGGGATGAGCAGTTCTTC. Residues: CASSETGTSRDEQFF.

V usage is TRBV19 and J usage is TRBJ2-3, with 15 bases identical to TRBD2. Per germline, CDR1 LNHDA and CDR2 SQIVND (reference sequence). CDR3 length equals 18 residues. V lost 5 bases, J lost 2 bases, and 8 bases stayed unmatched. CDR3 sequence: CASSLGLAGGLDTDTQYF. Written as DNA, the CDR3 is TGTGCCAGTAGTTTGGGACTAGCGGGAGGCCTGGACACAGATACGCAGTATTTT. The whole variable domain, remainder taken from reference TRBV19 and TRBJ2-3, is DGGITQSPKYLFRKEGQNVTLSCEQNLNHDAMYWYRQDPGQGLRLIYYSQIVNDFQKGDIAEGYSVSREKKESFPLTVTSAQKNPTAFYLCASSLGLAGGLDTDTQYFGPGTRLTVL.

With respect to this clone: The germline gene is not matched at one end of the junction; a read error may be the cause. The V call is TRBV27, the J call TRBJ2-1; 10 nucleotides align to TRBD2. The CDR3 covers 14 residues. The germline V gene has CDR1 MNHEY and CDR2 SMNVEV (reference sequence). The CDR3 DNA reads TGTGCAAGCAGGCTAGCGGGAGTAGTCAATGAGCAGTTCTTC. Translated: CASRLAGVVNEQFF.

The chain links TRBV4-1 to TRBJ2-7, with 10 bases aligning to TRBD2. V dropped 3 bases and J dropped 2; count of bases not matched to a gene: 4. Germline V gives CDR1 MGHRA, CDR2 YSYEKL. This CDR3 has 15 residues. The CDR3 DNA sequence: TGCGCCAGCAGCCAGGGACTAGCGCCCGCCTACGAGCAGTACTTC. Its protein product is CASSQGLAPAYEQYF.

The V call is TRBV30, the J call TRBJ2-7; D is uncertain. The CDR3 is made up of 11 amino acids. The V end was cut by 5 bases, the J end by 4 bases, with 9 bases between. Germline values: CDR1 GTSNPN, CDR2 SVGIG (reference sequence). The CDR3 loop is CAWGISYEQYF. The CDR3 coding sequence is TGTGCCTGGGGAATTTCTTACGAGCAGTACTTC.

This chain links TRBV6-5 with TRBJ2-7, with 7 positions matching TRBD2. The V segment lost 4 bases and the J segment 0 bases; nucleotides outside the gene matches: 3. This CDR3 is built from 14 residues. CDR1 and CDR2 from the germline V gene are MNHEY and SVGAGI. The CDR3 is CASSSRTSSYEQYF. The CDR3 region has the DNA TGTGCCAGCAGTTCCCGGACTAGCTCCTACGAGCAGTACTTC.

V is TRBV30 and J is TRBJ1-5; weak D call: TRBD1 (5 bases). The CDR3 extends over 13 amino acids. The V end lost 2 bases, the J end lost 5 bases, and 10 bases lay between the germline ends. Germline V gene data show CDR1 as GTSNPN and CDR2 as SVGIG (reference sequence). CDR3 amino acids: CAWSSGGYQPQHF. The DNA for the CDR3 is TGTGCCTGGAGTTCCGGGGGGTATCAGCCCCAGCATTTT.

The chain employs TRBV7-6 and TRBJ2-7; 12 positions agree with TRBD2. The germline CDR1 and CDR2 sequences are SGHVS and FNYEAQ. The CDR3 is 20 amino acids. V lost 1 base and J lost 6; bases outside the gene matches: 19. The DNA of the CDR3 is TGTGCCAGCAGCTTAGAAGTCCTGACTAGCGGGAGCACTTTTGCGGGCGAGCAGTACTTC. Amino acid sequence: CASSLEVLTSGSTFAGEQYF.

This chain connects TRBV23-1 to TRBJ1-5; D uncertain. TRBV23-1 is identified as an open reading frame with a role that is uncertain. This CDR3 is built from 16 residues. Trimming pared 4 bases from V and 0 bases from J, leaving 13 bases between. DNA of the CDR3: TGCGCCAGCAGTCTGATCGCCGGTTATAGCAATCAGCCCCAGCATTTT. Its translation is CASSLIAGYSNQPQHF.

V and J are TRBV6-1 and TRBJ2-1; D perhaps matches TRBD2 (6 bases). Trimming removed 8 bases from V and 0 bases from J, with 14 bases in between. CDR1 is MNHNS and CDR2 is SASEGT in the germline V gene. The CDR3 loop spans 15 amino acids. The CDR3: CASWDFISSYNEQFF. CDR3 nucleotides: TGTGCCAGCTGGGACTTCATAAGCTCCTACAATGAGCAGTTCTTC.

The chain uses TRBV4-1 and TRBJ1-1, with D hard to call. V dropped 3 bases and J dropped 3 bases, with 14 bases sitting between them. The CDR3 has 15 amino acids. Germline CDR1 MGHRA, CDR2 YSYEKL. CDR3: CASSQVLAVDTEAFF. The CDR3 region has the DNA TGCGCCAGCAGCCAGGTACTTGCCGTGGACACTGAAGCTTTCTTT.

In its sample, this clone was seen a few times. The rearrangement joins TRBV10-3 to TRBJ2-7; D is unresolved. This CDR3 has 12 residues. The germline V and J ends were trimmed by 0 bases and 12 bases, with 12 bases remaining between them. CDR1 and CDR2 (germline): ENHRY, SYGVKD. CDR3 amino acids: CAISESTGNWYF. Written as DNA, the CDR3 is TGTGCCATCAGTGAGTCGACGGGTAATTGGTACTTC.

V is TRBV5-8 and J is TRBJ2-5; 13 bases line up with TRBD2. V trimming: 4 bases; J trimming: 2 bases; junction bases outside the gene matches: 2. Germline loops: CDR1 SGHTS, CDR2 YDEGEE. The CDR3 has 15 residues. CDR3 DNA: TGTGCCAGCAGCGCGGGACTAGCGGGACAAGAGACCCAGTACTTC. Protein: CASSAGLAGQETQYF.

The chain employs TRBV28 and TRBJ1-4; 9 bases match TRBD1. The CDR3 runs to 14 residues. V lost 5 bases to trimming and J lost 8 bases; unmatched junction nucleotides: 6. Looked up from germline, CDR1 is MDHEN and CDR2 is SYDVKM. CDR3 amino acids: CASSLGQGGEKLFF. The CDR3 bases are TGTGCCAGCAGTCTGGGACAGGGAGGGGAAAAACTGTTTTTT.

The genes are TRBV28 and TRBJ2-1; 12 positions match TRBD2. The V segment lost 2 bases and the J segment 8 bases; nucleotides outside the gene matches: 4. Per the germline V gene, CDR1 is MDHEN and CDR2 is SYDVKM. The CDR3 is made up of 15 amino acids. The CDR3 DNA follows: TGTGCCAGCAGTTTAGGACTAGCGGGACTTTATGAGCAGTTCTTC. This sequence encodes CASSLGLAGLYEQFF. The whole variable domain, remainder taken from reference TRBV28 and TRBJ2-1, is DVKVTQSSRYLVKRTGEKVFLECVQDMDHENMFWYRQDPGLGLRLIYFSYDVKMKEKGDIPEGYSVSREKKERFSLILESASTNQTSMYLCASSLGLAGLYEQFFGPGTRLTVL.

The chain recombines TRBV10-3 with TRBJ2-3, with D unresolved. Germline CDR1 and CDR2: ENHRY and SYGVKD. This CDR3 spans 18 amino acids. The V end lost 2 bases, the J end lost 0 bases, and 18 bases lay between the germline ends. The CDR3 reads CAISENRGASQSTDTQYF. The DNA for the CDR3 is TGTGCCATCAGTGAGAATCGAGGAGCCTCCCAGAGCACAGATACGCAGTATTTT.

The chain couples TRBV5-5 to TRBJ1-5; 7 bases are a match to TRBD1. J gave up 1 base and V 4 bases, and 8 bases lay outside the gene matches. The CDR3 length is 16 residues. Germline V CDR1 and CDR2: SGHKS, YYEKEE (reference sequence). The CDR3, as DNA: TGTGCCAGCAGCCACGGACAGGCAGGAAGCAATCAGCCCCAGCATTTT. This encodes CASSHGQAGSNQPQHF.

The rearrangement links TRBV30 to TRBJ2-5; D gene uncertain. The CDR3 is made up of 12 amino acids. Germline values: CDR1 GTSNPN, CDR2 SVGIG (reference sequence). V lost 4 bases and J lost 0, with 6 bases in between. The CDR3 DNA sequence: TGTGCCTGGACCCGAGACCAAGAGACCCAGTACTTC. Protein sequence: CAWTRDQETQYF.

CDR3 amino acids: CASSLYIAYEQYF. CDR3 DNA sequence: TGCGCCAGCAGCTTGTACATAGCCTACGAGCAGTACTTC. The V gene is TRBV5-1, the J gene TRBJ2-7; no firm D call. The germline V and J ends were trimmed by 1 base and 2 bases, with 7 bases remaining between them. The CDR3 is made up of 13 amino acids. Germline CDR1 SGHRS, CDR2 YFSETQ.

The rearrangement joins TRBV7-8 to TRBJ1-2; possible D gene TRBD1, 5 bases. Germline V lookup: CDR1 SGHVS, CDR2 FQNEAQ. The CDR3 is 16 residues long. Between the trimmed V and J ends, which lost 4 bases and 2 bases, there was a span of 17 bases. CDR3 in amino acids: CASSSRTRGGNYGYTF. In nucleotides, the CDR3 is TGTGCCAGCAGCTCACGGACTAGGGGAGGGAACTATGGCTACACCTTC.